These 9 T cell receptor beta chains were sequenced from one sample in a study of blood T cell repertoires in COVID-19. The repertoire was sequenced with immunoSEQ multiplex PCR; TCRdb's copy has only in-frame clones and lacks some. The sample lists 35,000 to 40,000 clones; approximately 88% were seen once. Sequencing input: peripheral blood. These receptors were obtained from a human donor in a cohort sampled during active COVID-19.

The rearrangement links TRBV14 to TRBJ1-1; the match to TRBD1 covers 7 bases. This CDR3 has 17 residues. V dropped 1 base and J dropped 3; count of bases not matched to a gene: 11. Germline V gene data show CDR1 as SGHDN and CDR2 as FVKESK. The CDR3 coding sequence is TGTGCCAGCAGCCAAGTAGTAGGGGGCGGTTGGGACACTGAAGCTTTCTTT. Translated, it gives CASSQVVGGGWDTEAFF.

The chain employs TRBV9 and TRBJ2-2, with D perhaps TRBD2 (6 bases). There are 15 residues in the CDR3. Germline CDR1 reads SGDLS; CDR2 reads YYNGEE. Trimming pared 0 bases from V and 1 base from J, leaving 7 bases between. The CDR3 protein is CASSVVSGNTGELFF. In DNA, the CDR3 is TGTGCCAGCAGCGTAGTTAGCGGGAACACCGGGGAGCTGTTTTTT.

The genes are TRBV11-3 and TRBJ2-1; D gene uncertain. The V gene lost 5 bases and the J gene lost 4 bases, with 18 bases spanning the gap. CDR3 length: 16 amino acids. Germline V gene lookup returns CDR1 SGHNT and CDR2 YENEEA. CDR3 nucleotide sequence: TGTGCCAGCAGCCCCAGTGATGGGCACCGATACAATGAGCAGTTCTTC. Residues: CASSPSDGHRYNEQFF.

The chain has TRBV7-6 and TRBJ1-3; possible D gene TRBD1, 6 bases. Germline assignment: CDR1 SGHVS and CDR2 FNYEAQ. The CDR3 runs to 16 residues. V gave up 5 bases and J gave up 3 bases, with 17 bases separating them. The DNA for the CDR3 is TGTGCCAGCAGCGCCCGTGAGAACAGGGATGGAAACACCATATATTTT. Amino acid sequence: CASSARENRDGNTIYF.

CDR3 coding DNA: TGTGCCAGCAGCGGCGTCGGGACAGCCCTCTACGAGCAGTACTTC. The encoded protein is CASSGVGTALYEQYF. This chain joins TRBV28 and TRBJ2-7, with 7 bases aligning to TRBD1. Per germline, CDR1 MDHEN and CDR2 SYDVKM. V was clipped by 6 bases and J by 3 bases; unmatched bases: 11. The CDR3 covers 15 residues.

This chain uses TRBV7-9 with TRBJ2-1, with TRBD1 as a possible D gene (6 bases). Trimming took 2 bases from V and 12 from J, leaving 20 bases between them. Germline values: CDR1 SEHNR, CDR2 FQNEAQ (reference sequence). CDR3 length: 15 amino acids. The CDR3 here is CASSLQSAGAYGQFF. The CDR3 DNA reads TGTGCCAGCAGCTTACAGTCCGCAGGGGCATATGGGCAGTTCTTC.

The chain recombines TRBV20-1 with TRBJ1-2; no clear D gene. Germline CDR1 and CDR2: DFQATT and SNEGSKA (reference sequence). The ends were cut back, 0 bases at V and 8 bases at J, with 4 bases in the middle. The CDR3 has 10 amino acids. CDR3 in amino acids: CSARDKGYTF. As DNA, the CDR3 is TGCAGTGCTAGAGATAAAGGCTACACCTTC.

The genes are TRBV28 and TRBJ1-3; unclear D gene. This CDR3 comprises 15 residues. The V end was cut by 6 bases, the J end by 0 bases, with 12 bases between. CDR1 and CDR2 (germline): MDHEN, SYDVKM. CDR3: CASRPRVHSGNTIYF. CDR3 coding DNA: TGTGCCAGCAGGCCCCGGGTCCACTCTGGAAACACCATATATTTT.

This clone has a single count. CDR3 loop: CAISTSRGAKSRPEAFF. CDR3 sequence (DNA): TGTGCCATCAGTACCAGCCGCGGAGCAAAGTCGCGTCCTGAAGCTTTCTTT. This chain uses TRBV10-3 with TRBJ1-1; D is ambiguous. This CDR3 has 17 residues. V shed 5 bases and J shed 6 bases, with 25 bases lying between them. Germline loops: CDR1 ENHRY, CDR2 SYGVKD.